These 25 T cell receptor delta chains were sequenced from one sample in a study of gamma-delta chains in newborns, infants, children. TCRdb called clones anew from the reads with CATT. The sample consists of 7,000 or so delta-chain clones, approximately 10% of them appearing once. Sequencing was carried out using blood. These receptors came from a child who was a newborn, infant or young child, either healthy, febrile or measles-vaccinated (not recorded which).

The chain carries TRDV2 and TRDJ1; 7 nucleotides agree with TRDD3. This CDR3 has 20 residues. Germline lookup yields CDR1 GEAIGNYY and CDR2 EKD. The J segment lost 1 base and the V segment lost 3 bases, leaving 22 bases of the junction unmatched. The CDR3 DNA reads as TGTGCCTGTGACCGTGTATACTGGGGACCACCCGTGGGGTCCACCGATAAACTCATCTTT. Translation gives CACDRVYWGPPVGSTDKLIF.

This clone occurred a few times. A single base is all that separates this from a far larger clone, so a read error is likely. At the DNA level, this CDR3 is encoded by other sequences in the same sample as well. The V gene is TRDV2, the J gene TRDJ1; 10 bases line up with TRDD3. CDR1 GEAIGNYY and CDR2 EKD come from the germline V gene. The CDR3 consists of 18 residues. For the CDR3, the DNA is TGTGCCTGTGAGTCTCTTAGTACTGGGGGATTCCGTTCCGATAAACTTATCTTT. As protein: CACESLSTGGFRSDKLIF.

This clone was detected a few times. The V gene is TRDV2, the J gene TRDJ1; D is uncertain. The V gene lost 0 bases and the J gene lost 1 base, with 17 bases spanning the gap. Germline CDR1 GEAIGNYY, CDR2 EKD. CDR3 length: 17 amino acids. The DNA for the CDR3 is TGTGCCTGTGACACCGTTGGGACAACTAGAGGCACCGATAAACTCATCTTT. Translating it yields CACDTVGTTRGTDKLIF.

Within the sample, this clone is medium-sized. This sequence joins TRDV2 and TRDJ3; 9 bases are a match to TRDD3. The germline gives CDR1 GEAIGNYY, CDR2 EKD. This CDR3 is 19 amino acids long. The V segment lost 2 bases and the J segment 0 bases; nucleotides outside the gene matches: 7. CDR3 nucleotide sequence: TGTGCCTGTGACATTACTGGGGGACCGCTCTCCTGGGACACCCGACAGATGTTTTTC. It yields the protein CACDITGGPLSWDTRQMFF.

This clone rates as medium-sized. This chain uses TRDV2 with TRDJ3, with 10 bases lining up with TRDD3. The germline CDR1 and CDR2 sequences are GEAIGNYY and EKD. V was pared by 0 bases and J by 0 bases, with 4 bases of the junction left unmatched. This CDR3 contains 19 residues. CDR3 sequence: CACDTVLGDLSWDTRQMFF. The CDR3 nucleotides are TGTGCCTGTGACACCGTACTGGGGGATCTCTCCTGGGACACCCGACAGATGTTTTTC.

This clone is medium-sized. In DNA, the CDR3 is TGTGCCTGTGACCCCCTGGGGGAATCAGCGTACACCGATAAACTCATCTTT. It specifies CACDPLGESAYTDKLIF. The gene calls are TRDV2 and TRDJ1, with 8 bases identical to TRDD3. The trim removed 3 bases at V and 0 bases at J, leaving 11 bases unmatched. Germline lookup yields CDR1 GEAIGNYY and CDR2 EKD. The CDR3 is made up of 17 amino acids.

This clone was detected only a few times. The chain joins TRDV2 to TRDJ1; no firm D call. Per germline, CDR1 GEAIGNYY and CDR2 EKD. V was shortened by 1 base and J by 0 bases, with 11 bases between the two germline ends. The CDR3 has 15 amino acids. CDR3 sequence reads: CACDTMVGYTDKLIF. The DNA of the CDR3 is TGTGCCTGTGACACGATGGTTGGGTACACCGATAAACTCATCTTT.

This clone was detected only a few times. Within the sample, other DNA sequences also encode this same CDR3. The V call is TRDV2, the J call TRDJ2, with 10 bases matching TRDD3. Germline CDR1 reads GEAIGNYY; CDR2 reads EKD. V shed 4 bases and J 0 bases; nucleotides not matched to a gene: 4. The length of the CDR3 is 16 residues. CDR3 in amino acids: CACDILGDALTAQLFF. The CDR3, as DNA: TGTGCCTGTGATATACTGGGGGATGCTTTGACAGCACAACTCTTCTTT.

This clone was found a few times. A read error may explain this, as a much larger clone is one base away. V is TRDV2 and J is TRDJ1; D possibly corresponds to TRDD3 (5 bases). CDR1 GEAIGNYY and CDR2 EKD come from the germline V gene. The CDR3 spans 17 residues. V lost 0 bases to trimming and J lost 0 bases, with 16 bases between them. This CDR3 is CACDTVGHQLYTDKLIF. The CDR3 DNA is TGTGCCTGTGACACCGTGGGGCACCAATTGTACACCGATAAACTCATCTTT.

The chain has TRDV2 and TRDJ2; TRDD3 agrees at 13 bases. CDR1 is GEAIGNYY and CDR2 is EKD in the germline V gene. Unmatched junction bases numbered 4, after V lost 3 bases and J lost 1 base. This CDR3 contains 17 residues. The CDR3 reads CACDELGDTLLTAQLFF. The CDR3 nucleotides read TGTGCCTGTGACGAACTGGGGGATACGCTTTTGACAGCACAACTCTTCTTT.

This clone was observed a single time. V usage is TRDV2 and J usage is TRDJ1; 8 positions agree with TRDD3. TCRdb does not report a J gene; here it was assigned by matching the DNA to germline references. The trim removed 4 bases at V and 2 bases at J, leaving 20 bases unmatched. The CDR3 has 19 amino acids. Per the germline V gene, CDR1 is GEAIGNYY and CDR2 is EKD. The CDR3 is CACETLEKSLGEATDKLIF. CDR3 coding DNA: TGTGCCTGTGAAACCCTCGAGAAGTCGCTGGGGGAGGCTACCGATAAACTCATCTTT.

This clone was counted between two and nine times. Germline is not matched at one junction end, which may reflect a read error. The chain employs TRDV2 and TRDJ1; 11 bases fit TRDD3. The germline V gene has CDR1 GEAIGNYY and CDR2 EKD. The CDR3 length is 14 residues. CDR3 sequence (DNA): TGTGCCTGTGACGAGCTGGGGGATACCGATAAACCCATCTTT. Translating gives CACDELGDTDKPIF.

The V gene is TRDV2, the J gene TRDJ1; TRDD3 aligns across 9 bases. The trim removed 3 bases at V and 6 bases at J, leaving 7 bases unmatched. CDR3 size: 14 residues. The germline gives CDR1 GEAIGNYY, CDR2 EKD. The CDR3 bases are TGTGCCTGTGACCCCGTACTGGGGGACAATAAACTCATCTTT. It is translated as CACDPVLGDNKLIF.

This clone turned up a few times. This chain links TRDV2 with TRDJ1; 9 bases are shared with TRDD3. The length of the CDR3 is 19 residues. Trimming took 0 bases from V and 0 from J; bases not matched to a gene: 13. CDR1 and CDR2 from the germline V gene are GEAIGNYY and EKD. In DNA, the CDR3 is TGTGCCTGTGACACCGTGCTGGGGGATTCAAAAAAGTACACCGATAAACTCATCTTT. Amino acid sequence: CACDTVLGDSKKYTDKLIF.

By proportion, this clone is medium-sized. J is TRDJ1 and V is TRDV2; 9 bases align to TRDD3. CDR1 and CDR2 from the germline V gene are GEAIGNYY and EKD. CDR3 length equals 19 residues. V lost 3 bases, J lost 8 bases, and 24 bases stayed unmatched. CDR3 in amino acids: CACDAVGSRGYAAGQKLIF. CDR3 bases: TGTGCCTGTGACGCCGTCGGCTCCCGGGGATACGCGGCGGGTCAGAAACTCATCTTT.

This clone has more than one count but fewer than ten. Sequence at one end of the junction differs from germline and may be a read error. The same CDR3 also results from other DNA sequences found in this sample. This sequence joins TRDV2 and TRDJ1; no firm D call. Here the J gene was assigned by germline matching of the DNA, as TCRdb has none. CDR1 is GEAIGNYY and CDR2 is EKD in the germline V gene. This CDR3 is 15 amino acids long. The chain's CDR3 is CAWDTVESPSDKLIF. CDR3 nucleotides: TGTGCCTGGGACACGGTCGAGTCACCGAGCGATAAACTCATCTTT.

This clone was seen only once. It is unclear where the CDR3 begins or ends on the DNA, so no DNA is shown, and the CDR3 is as TCRdb lists it. The V gene corresponds to TRDV2; no J gene was called; the table's D gene call, TRDD3, was not cross checked with the DNA. The CDR3 length is 22 residues, termini included. Germline values: CDR1 GEAIGNYY, CDR2 EKD. The CDR3 spells CACDTVGLGATPTRALTANLFF.

This chain links TRDV2 with TRDJ3; 8 positions agree with TRDD3. The CDR3 extends over 18 amino acids. Trimming at V came to 0 bases and at J to 1 base, leaving 4 bases not matched to a gene. In germline, CDR1 is GEAIGNYY, CDR2 EKD. CDR3 coding DNA: TGTGCCTGTGACACCGGGAACTGGGGGTCCTGGGACACCCGACAGATGTTTTTC. Protein: CACDTGNWGSWDTRQMFF.

This clone has more than one count but fewer than ten. At one end the junction does not follow the germline gene, possibly because of a read error. The identical CDR3 is also encoded by other nucleotide sequences in the sample. This chain connects TRDV2 to TRDJ1, with D possibly matching TRDD3 (5 bases). CDR1 and CDR2 (germline): GEAIGNYY, EKD. This CDR3 is 16 amino acids long. Here the CDR3 DNA reads TGCGCCTGTGACACCGTGGGGCAAGCCTACACCGATAAACTCATCTTT. Protein product: CACDTVGQAYTDKLIF.

Turning to this clone: The junction departs from germline at one end; a sequencing error may be responsible. The chain has TRDV1 and TRDJ1; 7 bases agree with TRDD3. The J gene, not given by TCRdb, was assigned here from a germline match of the nucleotide sequence. CDR1 and CDR2 from the germline V gene are TSWWSYY and QGS. This CDR3 is built from 20 residues. CDR3 bases: TGTGCTATTGGGGCATCTCGCGACTGGGGTGTACGCAGGGTCACCGATAAACTCATCTTT. This encodes CAIGASRDWGVRRVTDKLIF.

In this sample, this clone turned up a few times. This may arise from a read error, as a much more abundant clone is one base away. The chain combines TRDV2 with TRDJ1; TRDD3 is a possible D gene (6 bases). The germline V gene has CDR1 GEAIGNYY and CDR2 EKD. The CDR3 extends over 18 amino acids. V gave up 5 bases and J gave up 0 bases, with 24 bases separating them. The CDR3 DNA reads TGTGCCTGTGGCACGGTCTCCTATGGGGGGGCCAACACCGATAAACTCATCTTT. This translates into CACGTVSYGGANTDKLIF.

Judged by abundance, this clone is medium-sized. The chain couples TRDV2 to TRDJ1; no clear D gene. The V gene's germline CDR1 is GEAIGNYY and CDR2 EKD. CDR3 length: 16 residues. V lost 0 bases and J 2 bases, leaving 15 bases between the germline ends. Here the CDR3 DNA reads TGTGCCTGTGACACCGTTGGCGGTACCCCGACCGATAAACTCATCTTT. Translation: CACDTVGGTPTDKLIF.

As concerns this clone: A much more abundant neighbour one base away suggests this may be a read error. V is TRDV2 and J is TRDJ1; maybe TRDD3 (6 bases). The CDR3 runs to 18 residues. Trimming took off 1 base at V and 0 bases at J, with 20 bases between the two ends. The V gene's germline CDR1 is GEAIGNYY and CDR2 EKD. For the CDR3, the DNA is TGTGCCTGTGACACGGCCTCCTATGGGGGGGCCAACACCGATAAACTCATCTTT. Protein sequence: CACDTASYGGANTDKLIF.

This clone was detected only a few times. Other DNA sequences of this sample code for an identical CDR3. The chain joins TRDV2 to TRDJ1; TRDD3 matches 7 bases. Trimming took 1 base from V and 0 from J; bases not matched to a gene: 4. The CDR3 totals 15 residues. Germline V gene data show CDR1 as GEAIGNYY and CDR2 as EKD. Written as DNA, the CDR3 is TGTGCCTGTGACACGCTGGGGGCTTACACCGATAAACTCATCTTT. It translates to CACDTLGAYTDKLIF.

About this clone itself: One end of the junction is discordant with germline, which a read error may explain. The gene calls are TRDV2 and TRDJ3, with D perhaps matching TRDD3 (5 bases). TCRdb carries no J gene annotation; the J gene was assigned here by matching the DNA with germline. The germline gives CDR1 GEAIGNYY, CDR2 EKD. This CDR3 is 18 amino acids long. The CDR3 reads CACDTGVPRTWDTRKMFF. As DNA, the CDR3 is TGTGCCTGTGACACCGGGGTCCCCCGCACCTGGGACACCCGAAAGATGTTTTTC.